This T cell receptor (beta chain) was obtained from a study of molecular identifiers for immune sequencing clone quantification. Each CDR3 protein gets one entry after TCRdb re-called the PCR reads with MiXCR. The data hold over 55,000 distinct CDR3 sequences, with around 17% observed a single time. Investigators produced naive CD8 libraries from roughly 18,000 to 920,000 sorted cells, drawing on 10%, 30% or 50% RNA. Sorting recovered naive CD8 T cells on a CD8+CD4-CCR7+CD45RA+ profile. V lost 8 bases, J lost 12 bases, and 22 bases stayed unmatched. The CDR3 spans 16 residues. The germline gives CDR1 SEHNR, CDR2 FQNEAQ (reference sequence). About this clonotype: The target antigen is unknown. This may stem from a read error, because a much larger clone lies one nucleotide away.

The study, taken as a whole, reports: Highly expanded clone sizes could be underestimated by identical TCR molecules sharing a barcode. Among 850,000 to 1,000,000 naive cells, spiked Jurkat TCR RNA from a single cell was reportedly detectable.

The V and J genes are TRBV7-9 and TRBJ2-1; 7 nucleotides agree with TRBD2. The sample was naive CD8+ T cells from blood, with Jurkat cell RNA spiked in. Subset in this sample: FACS-sorted CD8+CD4-CCR7+CD45RA+ naive T cells. This sequence was found in a human donor in good health. Some libraries in this study had Jurkat cell RNA spiked in. The CDR3 is CASSSLDGGTGGGQFF. The CDR3 DNA follows: TGTGCCAGCTCCTCCCTGGATGGCGGGACGGGGGGTGGGCAGTTCTTC.